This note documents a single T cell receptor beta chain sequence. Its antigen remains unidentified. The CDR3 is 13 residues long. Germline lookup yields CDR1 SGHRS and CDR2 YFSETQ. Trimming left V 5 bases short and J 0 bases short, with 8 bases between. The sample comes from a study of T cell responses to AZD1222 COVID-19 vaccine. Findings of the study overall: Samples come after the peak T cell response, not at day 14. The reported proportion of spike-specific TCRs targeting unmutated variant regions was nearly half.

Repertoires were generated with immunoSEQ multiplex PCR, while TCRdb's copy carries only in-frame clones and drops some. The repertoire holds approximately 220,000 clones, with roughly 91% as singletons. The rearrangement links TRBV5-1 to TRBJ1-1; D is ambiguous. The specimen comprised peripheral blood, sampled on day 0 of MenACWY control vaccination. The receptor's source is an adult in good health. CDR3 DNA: TGCGCCAGCAGGCTGGCTCTGAACACTGAAGCTTTCTTT. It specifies CASRLALNTEAFF.